This T cell receptor beta chain appears in the sequencing data of a study of blood T cell repertoires in COVID-19. Across the study: Whether acute or convalescent, the COVID-19 samples came from the United States, Italy and Spain. T cells, B-cell-depleted T cells, or PBMCs provided the cDNA or gDNA that served as material.

The length of the CDR3 is 15 residues. With 3 bases clipped from V and 4 bases from J, the junction kept 6 bases outside the gene matches. The germline CDR1 and CDR2 sequences are LGHDT and YNNKEL (reference sequence). The authors' processing: Reference gene primer amplification gave nucleated cell count estimates. Here immunoSEQ multiplex PCR was the method, and the copy in TCRdb shows in-frame clones only, minus some. The V and J calls and the clone size are those of that table, but D and trimming were determined from the DNA. Here the sample spans just under 100,000 clones, about 86% being singletons.

Input material: peripheral blood. The TCR originated in a woman aged 55-69 years in a cohort sampled during active or convalescent COVID-19. The chain carries TRBV3-1 (or the pseudogene TRBV3-2) and TRBJ1-2; 9 nucleotides line up with TRBD1. The CDR3 reads CASSHRTGARYGYTF. CDR3 coding DNA: TGTGCCAGCAGCCACCGGACAGGGGCCCGCTATGGCTACACCTTC.